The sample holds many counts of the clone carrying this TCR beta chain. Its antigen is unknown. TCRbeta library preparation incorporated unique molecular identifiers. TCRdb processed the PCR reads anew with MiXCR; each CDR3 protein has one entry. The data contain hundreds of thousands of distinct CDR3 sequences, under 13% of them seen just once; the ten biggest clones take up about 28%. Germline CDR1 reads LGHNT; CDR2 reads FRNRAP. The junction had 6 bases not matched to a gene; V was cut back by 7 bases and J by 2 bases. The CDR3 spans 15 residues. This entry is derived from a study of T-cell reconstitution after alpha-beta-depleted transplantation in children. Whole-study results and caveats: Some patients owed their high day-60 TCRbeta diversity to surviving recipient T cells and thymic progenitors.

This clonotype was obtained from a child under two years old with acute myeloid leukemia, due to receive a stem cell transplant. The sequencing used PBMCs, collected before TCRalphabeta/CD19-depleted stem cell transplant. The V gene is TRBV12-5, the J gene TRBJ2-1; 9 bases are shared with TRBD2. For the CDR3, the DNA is TGTGCTAGTGTTCCATTAGCGGGAGCCTACAATGAGCAGTTCTTC. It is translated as CASVPLAGAYNEQFF.